These 20 T cell receptor beta chains were all obtained from the same sample, sequenced in a study of blood T cells in healthy people across ages. The use of a sample-barcoded 5' primer and a J-beta primer mix characterized a second PCR of roughly 6 to 11 cycles. TCRdb called the 5' RACE reads again in MiXCR, with one record for every CDR3 protein. The table records about 1.8 million distinct CDR3 sequences, around half of them present only once. Specimen: blood. The receptors come from a woman aged 40 to 55 in good health.

This rearrangement joins TRBV6-2 or TRBV6-3 to TRBJ2-5; the match to TRBD2 covers 9 bases. The germline gives CDR1 MNHEY, CDR2 SVGEGT. The CDR3 consists of 18 residues. V lost 4 bases, J lost 1 base, and 13 bases stayed unmatched. The CDR3: CASSFSSGGLVRQETQYF. Here the CDR3 DNA reads TGTGCCAGCAGTTTTAGTAGCGGGGGCCTAGTTCGCCAAGAGACCCAGTACTTC.

The chain employs TRBV6-2 or TRBV6-3 and TRBJ2-7; D assignment may be TRBD1 or TRBD2 (5 bases each). The CDR3 has 15 residues. V was pared by 6 bases and J by 0 bases, with 15 bases between. Germline CDR1 and CDR2: MNHEY and SVGEGT. CDR3 loop: CASSHPGTPSYEQYF. The CDR3, as DNA: TGTGCCAGCAGCCACCCCGGGACCCCCTCCTACGAGCAGTACTTC.

The table lists this clonotype with a few counts. This chain joins TRBV28 and TRBJ2-7; D unresolved. Germline loops: CDR1 MDHEN, CDR2 SYDVKM. The V and J ends lost 5 bases and 0 bases respectively, with 11 bases between them. This CDR3 contains 14 residues. CDR3 amino acids: CASSVADGSYEQYF. The CDR3, as DNA: TGTGCCAGCAGTGTAGCAGACGGCTCCTACGAGCAGTACTTC.

V usage is TRBV5-6 and J usage is TRBJ2-3, with 9 bases that match TRBD2. V lost 0 bases and J lost 3; bases outside the gene matches: 5. Per germline, CDR1 SGHDT and CDR2 YYEEEE. The CDR3 is 16 amino acids. CDR3 nucleotide sequence: TGTGCCAGCAGCTTGGAGCGCGGGGGGGCAACAGATACGCAGTATTTT. Translation: CASSLERGGATDTQYF.

The V call is TRBV6-5, the J call TRBJ2-1; no firm D call. The V end was cut by 3 bases, the J end by 13 bases, with 16 bases between. In germline, CDR1 is MNHEY, CDR2 SVGAGI. CDR3 size: 13 residues. The CDR3 region is CASSYTPTRTQFF. The CDR3 nucleotides are TGTGCCAGCAGTTATACCCCAACGAGGACCCAGTTCTTC.

The rearrangement links TRBV6-1 to TRBJ1-2; D perhaps matches TRBD1 (5 bases). Per germline, CDR1 MNHNS and CDR2 SASEGT. V was shortened by 10 bases and J by 4 bases, with 19 bases between the two germline ends. This CDR3 comprises 14 residues. The CDR3 is CANTDSSSLYGYTF. The CDR3, as DNA: TGTGCCAACACCGACAGTTCCTCCCTCTATGGCTACACCTTC.

This chain uses TRBV6-6 with TRBJ2-3; D tentatively reads TRBD1 or TRBD2 (5 bases each). The CDR3 sequence is 15 residues long. V dropped 7 bases and J dropped 3 bases, with 17 bases sitting between them. Germline assignment: CDR1 MNHNY and CDR2 SVGAGI (reference sequence). CDR3 sequence reads: CASTLAGTVTDTQYF. CDR3 DNA sequence: TGTGCCAGCACCTTAGCAGGGACGGTAACAGATACGCAGTATTTT.

The chain carries TRBV27 and TRBJ1-4; D unclear. Germline V gene lookup returns CDR1 MNHEY and CDR2 SMNVEV (reference sequence). With 2 bases removed from V and 0 bases from J, the gap between germline ends came to 10 bases. The CDR3 has 16 amino acids. DNA for the CDR3: TGTGCCAGCAGTTTAAGGCAAGACGCAACTAATGAAAAACTGTTTTTT. It is translated as CASSLRQDATNEKLFF. The entire variable domain, with the rest obtained from reference TRBV27 and TRBJ1-4, is as follows: EAQVTQNPRYLITVTGKKLTVTCSQNMNHEYMSWYRQDPGLGLRQIYYSMNVEVTDKGDVPEGYKVSRKEKRNFPLILESPSPNQTSLYFCASSLRQDATNEKLFFGSGTQLSVL.

V gene TRBV6-5 combines with J gene TRBJ1-6; no clear D gene. Between the trimmed V and J ends, which lost 2 bases and 13 bases, there was a span of 9 bases. The CDR3 has 12 amino acids. Germline assignment: CDR1 MNHEY and CDR2 SVGAGI. CDR3 region: CASSYPLGPLHF. Here the CDR3 DNA reads TGTGCCAGCAGTTACCCGTTGGGGCCCCTCCACTTT.

CDR3 region: CSVEDWPLNRGSAEAFF. The CDR3 DNA is TGCAGCGTTGAAGATTGGCCCTTAAACAGGGGGAGTGCTGAAGCTTTCTTT. V is TRBV29-1 and J is TRBJ1-1; 8 nucleotides line up with TRBD1. This CDR3 region has 17 residues. The junction had 15 bases not matched to a gene; V was cut back by 0 bases and J by 6 bases. Germline CDR1 is SQVTM and CDR2 is ANQGSEA.

This chain links TRBV12-5 with TRBJ2-7; either TRBD1 or TRBD2 may fit D (5 bases each). The V end lost 4 bases, the J end lost 9 bases, and 7 bases lay between the germline ends. The CDR3 sequence is 10 residues long. From germline, CDR1 is LGHNT and CDR2 FRNRAP. CDR3 residues: CASGSGGQYF. The CDR3 coding sequence is TGTGCTAGTGGTTCTGGGGGGCAGTACTTC. Full variable domain (missing parts from reference TRBV12-5 and TRBJ2-7): DARVTQTPRHKVTEMGQEVTMRCQPILGHNTVFWYRQTMMQGLELLAYFRNRAPLDDSGMPKDRFSAEMPDATLATLKIQPSEPRDSAVYFCASGSGGQYFGPGTRLTVT.

The chain has TRBV7-2 and TRBJ2-4; TRBD2 matches 7 bases. The CDR3 is 13 amino acids. Trimming at V came to 5 bases and at J to 13 bases, leaving 11 bases not matched to a gene. CDR1 is SGHTA and CDR2 is FQGNSA in the germline V gene. CDR3 DNA sequence: TGTGCCAGCAGCCGAGGCGGGGGTGGCAAGCAGTACTTC. Protein product: CASSRGGGGKQYF.

The chain employs TRBV11-2 and TRBJ2-5, with D perhaps matching TRBD1 (6 bases). Trimming stripped 0 bases from V and 5 bases from J, with 13 bases between. This CDR3 has 15 amino acids. Germline CDR1 SGHAT, CDR2 FQNNGV. CDR3 region: CASSLDTGTRETQYF. The CDR3 DNA reads as TGTGCCAGCAGCTTAGATACAGGGACACGGGAGACCCAGTACTTC.

This clonotype was seen only once. This chain joins TRBV10-3 and TRBJ1-2, with 7 bases identical to TRBD1. Germline lookup yields CDR1 ENHRY and CDR2 SYGVKD. V shed 8 bases and J 3 bases; nucleotides not matched to a gene: 12. The CDR3 has 15 amino acids. As DNA, the CDR3 is TGTGCCATCTCCCTCTTACAGGGGTCTGACTATGGCTACACCTTC. This sequence encodes CAISLLQGSDYGYTF.

This chain joins TRBV4-3 and TRBJ1-2; D is unclear. The CDR3 is made up of 13 amino acids. V lost 0 bases and J 8 bases, leaving 10 bases between the germline ends. CDR1 is LGHNA, CDR2 YSLEER, per germline. CDR3 sequence: CASSQESYGGYTF. DNA of the CDR3: TGCGCCAGCAGCCAAGAATCTTACGGGGGCTACACCTTC.

The DNA of the CDR3 is TGTGCCAGCTCATCCAACCGGGACACGCAACAAGAGACCCAGTACTTC. Its protein product is CASSSNRDTQQETQYF. The chain uses TRBV18 and TRBJ2-5; possible D gene TRBD1, 6 bases. From germline, CDR1 is KGHSH and CDR2 LQKENI. The CDR3 runs 16 residues. V lost 5 bases and J lost 2, with 18 bases in between.

This clonotype was recorded a few times. The chain carries TRBV14 and TRBJ2-3, with unresolved D. CDR3 length equals 15 residues. Germline CDR1 SGHDN, CDR2 FVKESK. V was cut by 3 bases and J by 1 base, with 11 bases left in between. Written as DNA, the CDR3 is TGTGCCAGCAGCCAGTGGGCAGGCCGCACAGATACGCAGTATTTT. Its protein product is CASSQWAGRTDTQYF.

This chain uses TRBV29-1 with TRBJ1-6; D not certain. The V gene's germline CDR1 is SQVTM and CDR2 ANQGSEA. V lost 2 bases, J lost 10 bases, and 12 bases lay in between. The CDR3 has 13 amino acids. The CDR3 nucleotides read TGCAGCGTTGAAAAGGACCCGGGGTCACCCCTCCACTTT. Residues: CSVEKDPGSPLHF.

This clonotype was seen a handful of times. This rearrangement joins TRBV3-1 to TRBJ1-2; the match to TRBD1 covers 10 bases. V lost 0 bases, J lost 6 bases, and 4 bases stayed unmatched. The germline gives CDR1 LGHDT, CDR2 YNNKEL (reference sequence). The CDR3 runs to 15 residues. CDR3 sequence (DNA): TGTGCCAGCAGCCAAGATCTGGGACAGGGGAATGGCTACACCTTC. This gives the protein CASSQDLGQGNGYTF.

The genes are TRBV7-9 and TRBJ1-2; a possible D gene is TRBD1 (6 bases). In germline, CDR1 is SEHNR, CDR2 FQNEAQ (reference sequence). There are 16 residues in the CDR3. The V end lost 5 bases, the J end lost 8 bases, and 24 bases lay between the germline ends. The CDR3 DNA sequence: TGTGCCAGCAGCCCAACCCCCGGACAGATCAGGGAGGGCTACACCTTC. Protein product: CASSPTPGQIREGYTF. Complete variable domain (other parts from reference TRBV7-9 and TRBJ1-2): DTGVSQNPRHKITKRGQNVTFRCDPISEHNRLYWYRQTLGQGPEFLTYFQNEAQLEKSRLLSDRFSAERPKGSFSTLEIQRTEQGDSAMYLCASSPTPGQIREGYTFGSGTRLTVV.